These 27 T cell receptor beta chains originate from one sample sequenced in a study of T cells in Graves' hyperthyroidism and ophthalmopathy. TCR beta CDR3 sequences were amplified from RNA transcripts. First-round RT-PCR targeting the TCR CDR3 was performed with the HTBI primer set. In TCRdb, the multiplex PCR reads were re-called with MiXCR into one record per CDR3 protein. The sample shows some 500,000 distinct CDR3 sequences, around 15% of them seen only once. The specimen was blood. These receptors all come from a woman in her 30s with Graves' ophthalmopathy.

This clonotype was picked up many times. The chain joins TRBV20-1 to TRBJ2-7; 9 positions agree with TRBD2. Germline V CDR1 and CDR2: DFQATT, SNEGSKA (reference sequence). The trim removed 3 bases at V and 3 bases at J, leaving 12 bases unmatched. This CDR3 is built from 16 residues. As DNA, the CDR3 is TGCAGTGCTAGCTCTCCTTCTAGCGGGGTGAACTACGAGCAGTACTTC. It yields the protein CSASSPSSGVNYEQYF.

The chain joins TRBV6-1 to TRBJ2-3; D unclear. From germline, CDR1 is MNHNS and CDR2 SASEGT. This CDR3 has 12 residues. The CDR3 coding sequence is TGTGCAGCTTCTTCTAGCACAGATACGCAGTATTTT. This gives the protein CAASSSTDTQYF.

J is TRBJ1-2 and V is TRBV29-1; no reliable D call. With 5 bases removed from V and 6 bases from J, the gap between germline ends came to 13 bases. The germline CDR1 and CDR2 sequences are SQVTM and ANQGSEA. CDR3 length: 12 amino acids. CDR3 sequence: CSVYSLNNGYTF. The CDR3 nucleotides read TGCAGCGTTTACTCACTCAACAATGGCTACACCTTC.

The rearrangement links TRBV24-1 to TRBJ2-3, with unresolved D. The CDR3 is made up of 16 amino acids. CDR1 and CDR2 from the germline V gene are KGHDR and SFDVKD. The V gene lost 4 bases and the J gene lost 2 bases, with 15 bases spanning the gap. The CDR3 bases are TGTGCCACCAGTGACATCCGACGAGGAACCACAGATACGCAGTATTTT. Its protein product is CATSDIRRGTTDTQYF.

This clonotype was seen at least ten times. The rearrangement joins TRBV20-1 to TRBJ2-7; 7 nucleotides line up with TRBD1. Germline assignment: CDR1 DFQATT and CDR2 SNEGSKA (reference sequence). The CDR3 loop spans 13 amino acids. With V trimmed by 5 bases and J by 1 base, 5 bases remained unmatched. The CDR3 sequence is CSADRERSYEQYF. The DNA of the CDR3 is TGCAGTGCTGACAGGGAGAGGTCCTACGAGCAGTACTTC.

This clonotype was recorded many times. The chain links TRBV5-1 to TRBJ2-1; D ambiguous. V was shortened by 0 bases and J by 0 bases, with 10 bases between the two germline ends. Per germline, CDR1 SGHRS and CDR2 YFSETQ. The CDR3 contains 16 residues. The CDR3 coding sequence is TGCGCCAGCAGCTTGGAAGTCTTGAGCTCCTACAATGAGCAGTTCTTC. Amino acid sequence: CASSLEVLSSYNEQFF. The full variable domain, its missing parts supplied by reference TRBV5-1 and TRBJ2-1, is KAGVTQTPRYLIKTRGQQVTLSCSPISGHRSVSWYQQTPGQGLQFLFEYFSETQRNKGNFPGRFSGRQFSNSRSEMNVSTLELGDSALYLCASSLEVLSSYNEQFFGPGTRLTVL.

This chain links TRBV3-1 with TRBJ1-3, with D tentatively TRBD1 (5 bases). Germline loops: CDR1 LGHDT, CDR2 YNNKEL (reference sequence). V was cut by 3 bases and J by 6 bases, with 12 bases left in between. This CDR3 is 14 amino acids long. CDR3 residues: CASSQIREINTIYF. CDR3 DNA sequence: TGTGCCAGCAGCCAGATCAGGGAGATAAACACCATATATTTT. The whole variable domain, filled in from reference TRBV3-1 and TRBJ1-3, reads DTAVSQTPKYLVTQMGNDKSIKCEQNLGHDTMYWYKQDSKKFLKIMFSYNNKELIINETVPNRFSPKSPDKAHLNLHINSLELGDSAVYFCASSQIREINTIYFGEGSWLTVV.

The chain uses TRBV20-1 and TRBJ1-2; 9 bases fit TRBD1. The germline V gene has CDR1 DFQATT and CDR2 SNEGSKA (reference sequence). The V segment lost 6 bases and the J segment 4 bases; nucleotides outside the gene matches: 6. The CDR3 runs to 13 residues. CDR3 protein: CSATVTGGYGYTF. CDR3 sequence (DNA): TGCAGTGCCACTGTGACAGGGGGCTATGGCTACACCTTC.

This clonotype was seen ten or more times. This chain links TRBV18 with TRBJ1-2; D is possibly TRBD1 (5 bases). The CDR3 extends over 14 amino acids. Trimming left V 5 bases short and J 5 bases short, with 15 bases between. Germline lookup yields CDR1 KGHSH and CDR2 LQKENI. The CDR3 loop reads CASSAGRFGYGYTF. The CDR3 DNA reads as TGTGCCAGCTCAGCAGGGAGATTTGGATATGGCTACACCTTC.

This clonotype was recorded many times. The rearrangement uses TRBV11-3 and TRBJ2-1; D is unresolved. This CDR3 is built from 13 residues. Between the trimmed V and J ends, which lost 3 bases and 4 bases, there was a span of 7 bases. Germline values: CDR1 SGHNT, CDR2 YENEEA. The chain's CDR3 is CASSFAAYNEQFF. CDR3 sequence (DNA): TGTGCCAGCAGCTTCGCGGCGTACAATGAGCAGTTCTTC.

This clonotype turned up a few times. The CDR3 DNA reads TGTGCCAGCAGCCCCCCGTGGGATCCGTTTGGCGAGCAGTACTTC. Its translation: CASSPPWDPFGEQYF. This rearrangement joins TRBV7-2 to TRBJ2-7, with D hard to call. The CDR3 spans 15 residues. Germline-derived CDR1 and CDR2 are SGHTA and FQGNSA. Trimming shortened V by 5 bases and J by 6 bases, and 20 bases separated the two germline ends. Variable domain in full (rest from reference TRBV7-2 and TRBJ2-7): GAGVSQSPSNKVTEKGKDVELRCDPISGHTALYWYRQSLGQGLEFLIYFQGNSAPDKSGLPSDRFSAERTGGSVSTLTIQRTQQEDSAVYLCASSPPWDPFGEQYFGPGTRLTVT.

This clonotype was seen repeatedly, ten times or more. CDR3 nucleotide sequence: TGTGCCAGCAGTCACCAGACGGGGAACACTGAAGCTTTCTTT. Translation gives CASSHQTGNTEAFF. J is TRBJ1-1 and V is TRBV6-1; D gene uncertain. The CDR3 contains 14 residues. With 5 bases removed from V and 1 base from J, the gap between germline ends came to 11 bases. Germline lookup yields CDR1 MNHNS and CDR2 SASEGT.

The CDR3 DNA sequence: TGTGCCAGCAGCTTAACTTACGGTCAGCCCCAGCATTTT. Its protein product is CASSLTYGQPQHF. The chain couples TRBV7-3 to TRBJ1-5, with D uncertain. Trimming pared 0 bases from V and 6 bases from J, leaving 6 bases between. The CDR3 extends over 13 amino acids. CDR1 SGHTA and CDR2 FQGTGA come from the germline V gene.

The chain combines TRBV5-1 with TRBJ2-3; TRBD1 matches at 8 bases. This CDR3 has 16 amino acids. V was clipped by 7 bases and J by 4 bases; unmatched bases: 14. Germline values: CDR1 SGHRS, CDR2 YFSETQ. The CDR3 DNA reads TGCGCCAGCTCATGGTCGGGAGACAGGGGTCCAGATACGCAGTATTTT. Encoded protein: CASSWSGDRGPDTQYF. Full variable domain (outside the CDR3, taken from reference TRBV5-1 and TRBJ2-3): KAGVTQTPRYLIKTRGQQVTLSCSPISGHRSVSWYQQTPGQGLQFLFEYFSETQRNKGNFPGRFSGRQFSNSRSEMNVSTLELGDSALYLCASSWSGDRGPDTQYFGPGTRLTVL.

This clonotype was observed many times. This chain joins TRBV10-3 and TRBJ1-2; D gene unclear. The germline V gene has CDR1 ENHRY and CDR2 SYGVKD. CDR3 size: 16 residues. V gave up 0 bases and J gave up 4 bases, with 15 bases separating them. The CDR3 coding sequence is TGTGCCATCAGTGAGTCGGAAGGAAGGCAGGCCTATGGCTACACCTTC. The encoded protein is CAISESEGRQAYGYTF.

The V call is TRBV7-8, the J call TRBJ1-1; 10 bases fit TRBD1. This CDR3 comprises 16 residues. Germline V gene sequence: CDR1 SGHVS, CDR2 FQNEAQ. The J segment lost 5 bases and the V segment lost 5 bases, leaving 11 bases of the junction unmatched. The CDR3 here is CASSTFRDRGLTEAFF. The CDR3 nucleotides read TGTGCCAGCAGCACTTTTAGGGACAGGGGTTTGACTGAAGCTTTCTTT.

This sequence joins TRBV29-1 and TRBJ2-7; tentatively, D is TRBD1 (5 bases). Germline V gene data show CDR1 as SQVTM and CDR2 as ANQGSEA. With 7 bases removed from V and 3 bases from J, the gap between germline ends came to 13 bases. The CDR3 consists of 12 residues. CDR3 residues: CSAHDDSYEQYF. The CDR3 nucleotides read TGCAGCGCTCACGACGACAGCTACGAGCAGTACTTC.

The V call is TRBV20-1, the J call TRBJ1-1; D gene uncertain. V was clipped by 1 base and J by 4 bases, with 7 bases between them. The CDR3 extends over 12 amino acids. The germline V gene has CDR1 DFQATT and CDR2 SNEGSKA (reference sequence). The CDR3 loop reads CSARVRATEAFF. The CDR3 DNA is TGCAGTGCTAGAGTAAGGGCCACTGAAGCTTTCTTT.

This clonotype has at least ten counts. The V call is TRBV12-3 or TRBV12-4, the J call TRBJ1-1; 8 nucleotides match TRBD1. The CDR3 is made up of 14 amino acids. After removal of 6 bases from V and 4 bases from J, the junction contained 7 bases not matched to a gene. The CDR3 DNA sequence: TGTGCCAGCAGGCCAGGGGGCCCGGGCACTGAAGCTTTCTTT. As protein: CASRPGGPGTEAFF.

This clonotype was seen repeatedly, ten times or more. Here the CDR3 reads CASSISSGATLYEQYF. The CDR3 region has the DNA TGTGCCAGCAGTATCTCTAGCGGGGCCACTCTCTACGAGCAGTACTTC. The gene calls are TRBV6-2 or TRBV6-3 and TRBJ2-7, with 9 bases lining up with TRBD2. The CDR3 totals 16 residues. V lost 5 bases to trimming and J lost 3 bases; unmatched junction nucleotides: 11. Germline CDR1 reads MNHEY; CDR2 reads SVGEGT.

The chain carries TRBV6-1 and TRBJ1-5, with 8 bases fitting TRBD1. Losses at the gene ends were 8 bases for V and 4 bases for J; bases not matched to a gene: 4. This CDR3 is 13 amino acids long. Germline lookup yields CDR1 MNHNS and CDR2 SASEGT. CDR3 in DNA: TGTGCCAGCCGGACAGGGACGAATCAGCCCCAGCATTTT. Translating gives CASRTGTNQPQHF.

The chain has TRBV29-1 and TRBJ1-1; D remains ambiguous. The CDR3 contains 13 residues. The ends were cut back, 4 bases at V and 2 bases at J, with 11 bases in the middle. Germline loops: CDR1 SQVTM, CDR2 ANQGSEA. CDR3 residues: CSVGGLINTEAFF. In DNA, the CDR3 is TGCAGCGTTGGGGGTCTGATTAACACTGAAGCTTTCTTT.

The chain links TRBV27 to TRBJ1-3; a possible D gene is TRBD1 (6 bases). V gave up 3 bases and J gave up 3 bases, with 12 bases separating them. Per the germline V gene, CDR1 is MNHEY and CDR2 is SMNVEV (reference sequence). The CDR3 totals 15 residues. In DNA form, the CDR3 reads TGTGCCAGCAGTTTGGGGGGCGCGGGTGGAAACACCATATATTTT. It encodes CASSLGGAGGNTIYF.

This clonotype was observed at least ten times. The rearrangement uses TRBV28 and TRBJ2-7; 12 positions match TRBD2. From germline, CDR1 is MDHEN and CDR2 SYDVKM. V trimming: 3 bases; J trimming: 4 bases; junction bases outside the gene matches: 7. The CDR3 loop spans 16 amino acids. Written as DNA, the CDR3 is TGTGCCAGCAGTTTCAGACTAGCGGGAGATCAGTACGAGCAGTACTTC. This codes for CASSFRLAGDQYEQYF.

In this sample, this clonotype turned up a few times. CDR3 protein: CSVGPAPGYEQYF. CDR3 nucleotides: TGCAGCGTTGGACCAGCGCCGGGCTACGAGCAGTACTTC. The chain is built from TRBV29-1 and TRBJ2-7; D gene ambiguous. CDR1 is SQVTM and CDR2 is ANQGSEA in the germline V gene. This CDR3 region has 13 residues. V was clipped by 4 bases and J by 3 bases, with 13 bases between them.

This clonotype occurred many times. The chain is built from TRBV28 and TRBJ1-1; maybe TRBD1 (5 bases). The CDR3 contains 14 residues. Germline lookup yields CDR1 MDHEN and CDR2 SYDVKM. V was cut by 11 bases and J by 4 bases, with 20 bases left in between. CDR3 coding DNA: TGTGCCGCCACCATTTCCGGGACGGTCACTGAAGCTTTCTTT. It specifies CAATISGTVTEAFF.

This clonotype was seen ten or more times. The genes are TRBV7-2 and TRBJ2-3, with D perhaps TRBD2 (5 bases). CDR3 length: 14 amino acids. Trimming removed 1 base at V and 3 bases at J, with 8 bases between. The V gene's germline CDR1 is SGHTA and CDR2 FQGNSA. In nucleotides, the CDR3 is TGTGCCAGCAGCTTAGAGAGGGAGACAGATACGCAGTATTTT. Its translation is CASSLERETDTQYF. Together with reference TRBV7-2 and TRBJ2-3, the CDR3 gives the full variable domain: GAGVSQSPSNKVTEKGKDVELRCDPISGHTALYWYRQSLGQGLEFLIYFQGNSAPDKSGLPSDRFSAERTGGSVSTLTIQRTQQEDSAVYLCASSLERETDTQYFGPGTRLTVL.